These T cell receptor beta chains were read from a single sample in a study of beta chain features in type 1 diabetes. Here immunoSEQ multiplex PCR was the method, and the copy in TCRdb shows in-frame clones only, minus some. The sample records around 140,000 clones, 10% being singletons. The sequenced sample consisted of naive CD4+ T cells from blood. All receptors derive from a man aged 18 to 30 in good health. CDR3s include the opening cysteine and the closing phenylalanine or tryptophan. Each record gives: V gene, clone size, D gene, J gene, CDR3 protein, CDR3 DNA. The D gene is left open where the match is weak. Size values are once, few and many counts, or a class for expanded clones, and some rows have none.

V: TRBV28
size: -
D: TRBD1
J: TRBJ1-2
CDR3: CASSPGQGFNYGYTF
DNA: TGTGCCAGCAGCCCGGGACAGGGCTTTAACTATGGCTACACCTTC

V: TRBV7-2
size: -
D: TRBD1
J: TRBJ1-4
CDR3: CASSLGQGNEKLFF
DNA: TGTGCCAGCAGCCTTGGACAGGGTAATGAAAAACTGTTTTTT

V: TRBV2
size: -
D: TRBD1
J: TRBJ2-2
CDR3: CASGPGTGWVGELFF
DNA: TGTGCCAGCGGCCCTGGGACAGGGTGGGTCGGGGAGCTGTTTTTT

V: TRBV5-1
size: many
D: TRBD1
J: TRBJ2-7
CDR3: CASSRDSYEQYF
DNA: TGCGCCAGCAGTAGGGACAGCTACGAGCAGTACTTC

V: TRBV25-1
size: few
D: -
J: TRBJ1-2
CDR3: CASTRDFGYGYTF
DNA: TGTGCCAGCACCAGGGATTTCGGCTATGGCTACACCTTC

V: TRBV6-6
size: -
D: -
J: TRBJ1-4
CDR3: CASSYQTNEKLFF
DNA: TGTGCCAGCAGTTACCAGACAAATGAAAAACTGTTTTTT

V: TRBV5-1
size: -
D: TRBD2
J: TRBJ2-5
CDR3: CASRVAGSYQETQYF
DNA: TGCGCCAGCAGGGTAGCGGGGTCCTACCAAGAGACCCAGTACTTC

V: TRBV7-2
size: -
D: TRBD1
J: TRBJ1-6
CDR3: CASSRDRGPLHF
DNA: TGTGCCAGCAGCCGGGACAGGGGACCCCTCCACTTT

V: TRBV7-3
size: few
D: TRBD2
J: TRBJ2-3
CDR3: CASSPQRGGLYTQYF
DNA: TGTGCCAGCAGCCCACAGCGGGGGGGCCTGTATACGCAGTATTTT

V: TRBV10-3
size: -
D: TRBD1
J: TRBJ2-6
CDR3: CAISPGTGGEPSGANVLTF
DNA: TGTGCCATCAGCCCCGGGACAGGGGGCGAACCCTCTGGGGCCAACGTCCTGACTTTC

V: TRBV2
size: -
D: -
J: TRBJ1-4
CDR3: CASSEVRKLFF
DNA: TGTGCCAGCAGTGAGGTGAGGAAACTGTTTTTT

V: TRBV5-1
size: -
D: TRBD1
J: TRBJ2-2
CDR3: CASSDRDRGGTGELFF
DNA: TGCGCCAGCAGCGACCGGGACAGGGGAGGCACCGGGGAGCTGTTTTTT

V: TRBV19
size: -
D: TRBD1
J: TRBJ2-3
CDR3: CASSPGTGGGDTQYF
DNA: TGTGCCAGTAGTCCCGGGACAGGGGGAGGAGATACGCAGTATTTT

V: TRBV4-1
size: -
D: -
J: TRBJ1-2
CDR3: CASSQDQDRHYGYTF
DNA: TGCGCCAGCAGCCAAGATCAAGACAGGCACTATGGCTACACCTTC

V: TRBV19
size: many
D: -
J: TRBJ2-2
CDR3: CASKSDSSDTGELFF
DNA: TGTGCCAGTAAATCGGACAGTAGCGACACCGGGGAGCTGTTTTTT

V: TRBV7-8
size: few
D: TRBD1
J: TRBJ2-7
CDR3: CASSLATGGPYEQYF
DNA: TGTGCCAGCAGCTTAGCTACAGGGGGTCCCTACGAGCAGTACTTC

V: TRBV6-5
size: -
D: TRBD1
J: TRBJ2-3
CDR3: CASSYTSGTGTDTQYF
DNA: TGTGCCAGCAGTTACACCTCCGGGACAGGCACAGATACGCAGTATTTT

V: TRBV6-6
size: -
D: -
J: TRBJ2-7
CDR3: CASTRHSTYEQYF
DNA: TGTGCCAGCACGAGGCATAGCACCTACGAGCAGTACTTC